Listed below are T cell receptor beta chains from one sample, sequenced in a study of cytomegalovirus exposure and HLA in healthy donors. Data came from immunoSEQ multiplex PCR; TCRdb stores just in-frame clones and leaves some out. The sample consists of about 69,000 clones, about 80% of them appearing once. Sequencing was performed on PBMCs. The receptors were gathered from a young man in good health and CMV-seronegative. Each CDR3 is given with its conserved first and last residue. D genes are given only for firm matches. Size tells how often a clone was seen (once, few, many) or the class of an expanded clone, and some rows leave it out.

few TRBD1 TRBJ2-1 TRBV9 CASSVGQGTDHEQFF TGTGCCAGCAGCGTAGGACAGGGGACAGATCATGAGCAGTTCTTC
NA NA TRBJ1-6 TRBV9 CASSGGRAGGYNSPLHF TGTGCCAGCAGCGGGGGGAGGGCAGGAGGGTATAATTCACCCCTCCACTTT
NA NA TRBJ1-6 TRBV5-1 CASSFIVGVSPLHF TGCGCCAGCAGCTTTATAGTAGGGGTTTCACCCCTCCACTTT
NA NA TRBJ1-1 TRBV4-1 CASSQGTLNTEAFF TGCGCCAGCAGCCAGGGGACACTGAACACTGAAGCTTTCTTT
NA NA TRBJ1-1 TRBV30 CAWQTRGGITEAFF TGTGCCTGGCAGACCAGGGGAGGGATCACTGAAGCTTTCTTT
once NA TRBJ1-2 TRBV18 CASSLAQIKTQGSHGYTF TGTGCCAGCTCACTAGCGCAGATCAAAACACAGGGATCCCATGGCTACACCTTC
NA NA TRBJ1-6 TRBV6-1 CASSDLQGSSPLHF TGTGCCAGCAGTGACCTACAGGGTAGTTCACCCCTCCACTTT
NA TRBD1 TRBJ2-1 TRBV19 CASSPDYATGVYNEQFF TGTGCCAGTAGTCCAGATTATGCGACAGGGGTCTACAATGAGCAGTTCTTC
NA NA TRBJ2-2 TRBV28 CASSLVHNTGELFF TGTGCCAGCAGTTTAGTTCATAACACCGGGGAGCTGTTTTTT
NA NA TRBJ1-2 TRBV27 CASSSGLTTGYGYTF TGTGCCAGCAGTTCAGGCCTTACAACCGGCTATGGCTACACCTTC
NA TRBD1 TRBJ1-1 TRBV7-9 CASSPHTGTGGTEAFF TGTGCCAGCAGCCCACACACCGGGACAGGGGGCACTGAAGCTTTCTTT
NA TRBD1 TRBJ1-2 TRBV9 CASSGDRGPNYGYTF TGTGCCAGCAGCGGAGACAGGGGGCCCAACTATGGCTACACCTTC
medium-sized TRBD2 TRBJ2-7 TRBV6-1 CASSESGWGGNEQYF TGTGCCAGCAGTGAATCGGGCTGGGGGGGGAACGAGCAGTACTTC
NA TRBD1 TRBJ2-5 TRBV7-8 CASSLGTGGGETQYF TGTGCCAGCAGCTTAGGGACAGGGGGGGGAGAGACCCAGTACTTC
NA TRBD2 TRBJ2-3 TRBV30 CARAGGGATDTQYF TGTGCCCGAGCCGGGGGGGGCGCCACAGATACGCAGTATTTT
few NA TRBJ2-2 TRBV28 CASGLRLGGSNTGELFF TGTGCCAGCGGGCTCCGGTTGGGGGGTTCGAACACCGGGGAGCTGTTTTTT
NA NA TRBJ1-1 TRBV5-1 CASSLAGVTEAFF TGCGCCAGCAGCTTGGCCGGGGTGACTGAAGCTTTCTTT
NA NA TRBJ2-1 TRBV27 CASSFSRGNQQFF TGTGCCAGCAGTTTTAGTCGGGGAAACCAGCAGTTCTTC
NA TRBD1 TRBJ1-5 TRBV4-1 CASSQDPPTGGNQPQHF TGCGCCAGCAGCCAAGATCCCCCTACAGGGGGCAATCAGCCCCAGCATTTT
NA NA TRBJ1-1 TRBV28 CASSLSRERRAFF TGTGCCAGCAGTCTATCCCGGGAGCGTAGAGCTTTCTTT
NA TRBD1 TRBJ1-2 TRBV7-2 CASSLGQGNYGYTF TGTGCCAGCAGCTTGGGACAGGGTAACTATGGCTACACCTTC
NA NA TRBJ2-5 TRBV6-1 CASRLVGGRETQYF TGTGCCAGCCGCCTCGTGGGGGGAAGGGAGACCCAGTACTTC
NA TRBD1 TRBJ2-7 TRBV4-1 CASSLHHQRQGELYEQYF TGCGCCAGCAGCCTCCACCATCAAAGACAGGGCGAACTCTACGAGCAGTACTTC
NA TRBD1 TRBJ2-5 TRBV7-9 CASSQRQGRGETQYF TGTGCCAGCAGCCAACGACAGGGAAGGGGAGAGACCCAGTACTTC
NA TRBD1 TRBJ1-2 TRBV29-1 CSVERGTDGYTF TGCAGCGTTGAACGGGGGACAGATGGCTACACCTTC
once NA TRBJ2-5 TRBV5-6 CASSLAGRGGETQYF TGTGCCAGCAGCTTGGCGGGTCGAGGAGGAGAGACCCAGTACTTC
few TRBD2 TRBJ2-1 TRBV7-6 CASSLARLAGPRDEQFF TGTGCCAGCAGCTTAGCCCGACTAGCGGGGCCCAGGGATGAGCAGTTCTTC
NA TRBD2 TRBJ2-5 TRBV5-1 CASSQLAGNQETQYF TGCGCCAGCAGCCAACTAGCGGGGAACCAAGAGACCCAGTACTTC
NA TRBD2 TRBJ2-1 TRBV4-1 CASSQASGGESSYNEQFF TGCGCCAGCAGCCAAGCTAGCGGGGGGGAAAGCTCCTACAATGAGCAGTTCTTC
NA NA TRBJ2-1 TRBV5-5 CASSLSRVYNEQFF TGTGCCAGCAGCTTGTCCAGGGTGTACAATGAGCAGTTCTTC
NA TRBD1 TRBJ1-2 TRBV27 CASRGQGPYYGYTF TGTGCCAGCAGAGGACAGGGCCCTTACTATGGCTACACCTTC
NA NA TRBJ1-2 TRBV4-1 CASSQDLPRYGYTF TGCGCCAGCAGCCAAGATTTACCGCGCTATGGCTACACCTTC
NA NA TRBJ1-1 TRBV23-1 CAQGTEAFF TGCGCCCAGGGTACTGAAGCTTTCTTT
NA NA TRBJ1-6 TRBV5-1 CASSLAGNYNSPLHF TGCGCCAGCAGCTTGGCAGGGAACTATAATTCACCCCTCCACTTT
NA TRBD1 TRBJ1-1 TRBV27 CASSPRQGTEAFF TGTGCCAGCAGCCCCAGACAGGGGACTGAAGCTTTCTTT
NA NA TRBJ1-6 TRBV7-6 CASSLAPGQPNSPLHF TGTGCCAGCAGCTTAGCCCCGGGACAACCCAATTCACCCCTCCACTTT
NA TRBD1 TRBJ1-1 TRBV28 CASSLLGTGRAEAFF TGTGCCAGCAGTTTATTAGGGACAGGCAGGGCTGAAGCTTTCTTT
once TRBD1 TRBJ2-7 TRBV4-1 CASSHQASRQGYEQYF TGCGCCAGCAGCCACCAAGCGTCGAGACAGGGCTACGAGCAGTACTTC
NA NA TRBJ2-2 TRBV19 CASSNDRPRNTGELFF TGTGCCAGTAGTAATGACAGACCTCGGAACACCGGGGAGCTGTTTTTT
NA TRBD2 TRBJ2-1 TRBV5-1 CASSLGGGSYNEQFF TGCGCCAGCAGCTTGGGCGGGGGGTCTTACAATGAGCAGTTCTTC
NA TRBD1 TRBJ1-2 TRBV6-1 CASRITGTGVYGYTF TGTGCCAGCAGAATTACCGGGACAGGTGTCTATGGCTACACCTTC
once NA TRBJ1-5 TRBV7-9 CASSFAGFGNQPQHF TGTGCCAGCAGCTTCGCGGGGTTCGGCAATCAGCCCCAGCATTTT
NA TRBD2 TRBJ2-3 TRBV28 CASSLPGGADTQYF TGTGCCAGCAGTTTACCCGGGGGGGCAGATACGCAGTATTTT
NA NA TRBJ2-3 TRBV11-3 CASSLGGGSQDTQYF TGTGCCAGCAGCCTAGGAGGCGGGTCACAGGATACGCAGTATTTT
few NA TRBJ1-2 TRBV10-3 CAISDGEGVGGYTF TGTGCCATCAGTGATGGGGAGGGGGTTGGTGGCTACACCTTC
NA TRBD1 TRBJ1-1 TRBV5-4 CASSGETGDLRAFF TGTGCCAGCAGCGGTGAGACAGGGGATTTAAGGGCTTTCTTT
NA TRBD1 TRBJ1-1 TRBV2 CASSDRGDTEAFF TGTGCCAGCAGTGACAGGGGGGACACTGAAGCTTTCTTT
NA TRBD1 TRBJ2-7 TRBV6-5 CASSYGTGAYEQYF TGTGCCAGCAGTTACGGGACAGGGGCCTACGAGCAGTACTTC
NA TRBD1 TRBJ2-5 TRBV9 CASSGATGERETQYF TGTGCCAGCAGCGGGGCGACAGGGGAGCGGGAGACCCAGTACTTC
NA NA TRBJ2-4 TRBV5-1 CASSLDGVAKNIQYF TGCGCCAGCAGCTTGGACGGGGTAGCCAAAAACATTCAGTACTTC
NA NA TRBJ1-1 TRBV19 CASTPSRDTEAFF TGTGCCAGTACCCCGTCACGGGACACTGAAGCTTTCTTT
NA NA TRBJ2-5 TRBV5-1 CASSFGGEIVETQYF TGCGCCAGCAGCTTCGGAGGGGAAATAGTGGAGACCCAGTACTTC
few TRBD2 TRBJ2-3 TRBV19 CASSIGAGVPDTQYF TGTGCCAGTAGTATTGGAGCGGGGGTGCCAGATACGCAGTATTTT
once NA TRBJ1-2 TRBV7-9 CASSFGSGLTNYGYTF TGTGCCAGCAGCTTCGGAAGCGGGCTGACTAACTATGGCTACACCTTC
NA NA TRBJ2-1 TRBV7-8 CASSLVVVPFRGNREQFF TGTGCCAGCAGCTTAGTAGTAGTTCCTTTTAGGGGGAATCGCGAGCAGTTCTTC